This T cell receptor beta chain was recovered during a study of blood T cell repertoires in COVID-19. The repertoire was sequenced with immunoSEQ multiplex PCR; TCRdb's copy has only in-frame clones and lacks some. The table lists some 240,000 clones, around 85% of them singletons. The sequence came from a middle-aged woman with acute COVID-19. The specimen sequenced was PBMCs or T cells enriched from blood (not recorded which).

The CDR3 reads CASSQDGGYNEQFF. The DNA of the CDR3 is TGTGCCAGTAGCCAGGACGGAGGGTACAATGAGCAGTTCTTC. J is TRBJ2-1 and V is TRBV19; weak D call: TRBD2 (6 bases). Germline loops: CDR1 LNHDA, CDR2 SQIVND (reference sequence). The CDR3 is made up of 14 amino acids. The germline V and J ends were trimmed by 6 bases and 4 bases, with 13 bases remaining between them.